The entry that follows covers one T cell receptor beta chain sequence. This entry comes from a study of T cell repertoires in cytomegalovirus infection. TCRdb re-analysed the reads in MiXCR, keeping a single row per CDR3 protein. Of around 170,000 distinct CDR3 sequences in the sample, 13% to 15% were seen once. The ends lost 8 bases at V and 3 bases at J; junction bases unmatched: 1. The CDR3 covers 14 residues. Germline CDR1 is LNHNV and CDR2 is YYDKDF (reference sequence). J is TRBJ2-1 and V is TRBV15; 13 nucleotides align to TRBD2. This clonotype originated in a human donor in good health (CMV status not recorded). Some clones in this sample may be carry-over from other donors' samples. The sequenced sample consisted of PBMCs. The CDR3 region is CATRTSGSYNEQFF. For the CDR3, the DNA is TGTGCCACCCGGACTAGCGGGAGCTACAATGAGCAGTTCTTC.